Listed below are T cell receptor beta chains from one sample, sequenced in a study of blood T cell repertoires in COVID-19. This table comes from immunoSEQ multiplex PCR, and its TCRdb copy is limited to in-frame clones, with some not included. Here the sample spans about 130,000 clones, approximately 90% being singletons. The sequencing input was peripheral blood. Source of these receptors: a man aged 55 to 70 with COVID-19, enrolled during active disease. Both conserved end residues are part of each CDR3. Each record gives: V gene, D gene, J gene, clone size, CDR3 protein, CDR3 DNA. A D gene is named only where the DNA matches it firmly. Clone size is not always given. Where it is, it says once, few, many or a class for expanded clones.

>TRBV14|.|TRBJ2-2|.
CASSQVRGSANTGELFF
TGTGCCAGCAGCCAAGTCAGGGGATCCGCGAACACCGGGGAGCTGTTTTTT
>TRBV18|.|TRBJ2-7|.
CASSPGGSSYEQYF
TGTGCCAGCTCACCCGGGGGTAGTTCCTACGAGCAGTACTTC
>TRBV7-9|TRBD2|TRBJ2-5|.
CASSSGTSGGQETQYF
TGTGCCAGCAGCTCCGGGACTAGCGGGGGGCAAGAGACCCAGTACTTC
>TRBV27|.|TRBJ1-1|.
CASSRQNRARDTEAFF
TGTGCCAGCAGTCGCCAAAACAGGGCGCGGGACACTGAAGCTTTCTTT
>TRBV5-1|.|TRBJ1-2|.
CASSLEGTRGHGYTF
TGCGCCAGCAGCTTGGAGGGGACGCGGGGCCATGGCTACACCTTC
>TRBV10-3|.|TRBJ1-2|.
CAINQRTRRGGNGYTF
TGTGCCATCAATCAACGAACCCGGCGAGGGGGAAACGGCTACACCTTC
>TRBV28|TRBD1|TRBJ1-1|.
CASSTLGQGNTEAFF
TGTGCCAGCAGTACCCTCGGACAGGGGAACACTGAAGCTTTCTTT
>TRBV18|.|TRBJ2-2|.
CASSPRGTGELFF
TGTGCCAGCTCACCAAGGGGCACCGGGGAGCTGTTTTTT
>TRBV5-6|.|TRBJ2-7|.
CASSLVGSSYEQYF
TGTGCCAGCAGCTTGGTGGGCAGCTCCTACGAGCAGTACTTC
>TRBV5-4|.|TRBJ2-1|.
CASSLLGIDNEQFF
TGTGCCAGCAGCTTGCTTGGCATTGACAATGAGCAGTTCTTC
>TRBV4-2|TRBD1|TRBJ1-3|.
CASSPTGQAGSGNTIYF
TGTGCCAGCAGCCCCACGGGACAGGCTGGATCTGGAAACACCATATATTTT
>TRBV5-6|TRBD1|TRBJ2-1|.
CASSFARTGVKSYNEQFF
TGTGCCAGCAGCTTCGCCCGTACAGGGGTGAAGTCCTACAATGAGCAGTTCTTC
>TRBV4-1|TRBD2|TRBJ2-3|once
CASSQRDGRPTDTQYF
TGCGCCAGCAGCCAAAGGGACGGGAGGCCCACAGATACGCAGTATTTT
>TRBV5-1|TRBD1|TRBJ2-7|once
CASSPGTGGYKGGMQYF
TGCGCCAGCAGCCCCGGGACAGGGGGGTACAAGGGAGGGATGCAGTACTTC
>TRBV18|TRBD1|TRBJ1-6|.
CASSRDSHANNSPLHF
TGTGCCAGCTCAAGGGACAGTCACGCCAACAATTCACCCCTCCACTTT
>TRBV6-2/TRBV6-3|TRBD1|TRBJ1-4|.
CASSDGQANEAGKLFF
TGTGCCAGCAGTGACGGACAGGCTAATGAGGCGGGAAAACTGTTTTTT
>TRBV28|.|TRBJ1-2|.
CASRAGTFNYGYTF
TGTGCCAGCAGGGCCGGGACATTTAACTATGGCTACACCTTC
>TRBV5-1|.|TRBJ1-2|once
CASSYYTENGYTF
TGCGCCAGCAGCTATTATACAGAAAATGGCTACACCTTC
>TRBV19|.|TRBJ1-2|.
CAAGGYTF
TGTGCCGCGGGAGGCTACACCTTC
>TRBV25-1|.|TRBJ2-3|once
CASSPGNRGGDTQYF
TGTGCCAGCAGTCCGGGAAACAGGGGAGGTGATACGCAGTATTTT
>TRBV2|.|TRBJ1-4|.
CASRVSENEKLFF
TGTGCCAGCAGGGTCTCTGAGAATGAAAAACTGTTTTTT
>TRBV9|.|TRBJ1-3|.
CASSAEAEPFVSTIYF
TGTGCCAGCAGCGCTGAGGCGGAACCCTTCGTCAGCACCATATATTTT
>TRBV6-5|.|TRBJ1-3|.
CASTSRGGNTIYF
TGTGCCAGCACGTCTCGGGGAGGAAACACCATATATTTT
>TRBV5-5|.|TRBJ2-5|.
CASGPLVIDSKETQYF
TGTGCCAGCGGTCCCTTAGTTATAGACTCCAAAGAGACCCAGTACTTC
>TRBV25-1|.|TRBJ2-1|.
CASSARGATRSYNEQFF
TGTGCCAGCAGTGCGCGCGGGGCAACCCGCTCCTACAATGAGCAGTTCTTC
>TRBV7-6|TRBD1|TRBJ2-2|.
CASSLESVGQRTGELFF
TGTGCCAGCAGCTTAGAATCCGTGGGACAGCGCACCGGGGAGCTGTTTTTT
>TRBV4-3|.|TRBJ2-5|.
CASSQARGIKGQETQYF
TGCGCCAGCAGCCAAGCAAGGGGTATCAAAGGGCAAGAGACCCAGTACTTC
>TRBV6-5|TRBD2|TRBJ2-2|.
CASTASGDTGELFF
TGTGCCAGCACGGCTAGCGGGGACACCGGGGAGCTGTTTTTT
>TRBV12-3/TRBV12-4|.|TRBJ1-2|.
CASSTFRGLGYTF
TGTGCCAGCAGCACGTTCAGGGGCCTCGGCTACACCTTC
>TRBV6-5|TRBD1|TRBJ1-6|.
CASRGTGENSPLHF
TGTGCCAGCAGGGGGACAGGCGAAAATTCACCCCTCCACTTT
>TRBV4-3|TRBD1|TRBJ1-2|.
CASSQDARGPYGYTF
TGCGCCAGCAGCCAAGACGCGAGGGGGCCCTATGGCTACACCTTC
>TRBV6-2/TRBV6-3|.|TRBJ2-2|.
CASSYISEGSPGELFF
TGTGCCAGCAGTTACATCTCCGAAGGGAGCCCCGGGGAGCTGTTTTTT
>TRBV11-1|.|TRBJ2-2|.
CASSPRRGTGELFF
TGTGCCAGCAGCCCCAGGAGGGGCACCGGGGAGCTGTTTTTT
>TRBV3-1/TRBV3-2|TRBD1|TRBJ1-1|.
CASSQNRGTEAFF
TGTGCCAGCAGCCAGAACAGGGGAACTGAAGCTTTCTTT
>TRBV20-1|TRBD1|TRBJ1-3|.
CSASDRERAGNTIYF
TGCAGTGCTAGTGACAGGGAAAGGGCTGGAAACACCATATATTTT
>TRBV19|.|TRBJ1-5|.
CASSIVRRQFNQPQHF
TGTGCCAGTAGTATAGTAAGGAGACAGTTTAATCAGCCCCAGCATTTT
>TRBV6-2/TRBV6-3|TRBD1|TRBJ1-1|.
CASSKTRGYTEAFF
TGTGCCAGCAGTAAAACCAGGGGGTACACTGAAGCTTTCTTT
>TRBV11-2|TRBD1|TRBJ1-2|.
CASSLGVQGAGGYTF
TGTGCCAGCAGCTTAGGAGTTCAGGGGGCAGGGGGCTACACCTTC
>TRBV7-3|TRBD1|TRBJ1-1|.
CASSSTGANTEAFF
TGTGCCAGCAGCTCCACAGGGGCGAACACTGAAGCTTTCTTT
>TRBV5-6|.|TRBJ1-1|.
CASSLGLNTEAFF
TGTGCCAGCAGCCTCGGTCTGAACACTGAAGCTTTCTTT
>TRBV5-1|TRBD1|TRBJ1-4|.
CASSLTGDREKLFF
TGCGCCAGCAGCTTAACAGGGGATCGTGAAAAACTGTTTTTT
>TRBV9|.|TRBJ1-1|.
CASSVGAGPMNTEAFF
TGTGCCAGCAGCGTAGGGGCAGGGCCCATGAACACTGAAGCTTTCTTT
>TRBV6-5|.|TRBJ1-2|.
CASSRQTNYGYTF
TGTGCCAGCAGTAGACAGACTAACTATGGCTACACCTTC